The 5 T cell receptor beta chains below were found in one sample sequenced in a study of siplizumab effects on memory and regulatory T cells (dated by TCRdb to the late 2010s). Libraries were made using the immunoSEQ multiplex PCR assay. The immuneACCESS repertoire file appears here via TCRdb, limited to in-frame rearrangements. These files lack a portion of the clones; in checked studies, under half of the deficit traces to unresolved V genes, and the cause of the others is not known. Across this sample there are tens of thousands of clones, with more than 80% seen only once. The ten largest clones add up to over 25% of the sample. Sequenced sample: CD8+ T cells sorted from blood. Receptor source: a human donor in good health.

The CDR3 spells CAIRPGPHLFNYGYTF. The CDR3 DNA follows: TGTGCCATCAGACCGGGACCCCACCTCTTTAACTATGGCTACACCTTC. This chain links TRBV10-3 with TRBJ1-2, with a weak D call TRBD1 (5 bases). V lost 6 bases and J lost 1, with 18 bases in between. The CDR3 contains 16 residues. Germline V lookup: CDR1 ENHRY, CDR2 SYGVKD.

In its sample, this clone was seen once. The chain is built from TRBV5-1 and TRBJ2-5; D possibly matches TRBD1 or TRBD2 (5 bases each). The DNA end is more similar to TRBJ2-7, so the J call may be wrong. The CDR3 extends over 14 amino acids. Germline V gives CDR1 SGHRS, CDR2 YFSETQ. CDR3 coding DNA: TGCGCCAGCAGCTTAGGGACCAATCGGTACGAGCAGTACTTC. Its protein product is CASSLGTNRYEQYF.

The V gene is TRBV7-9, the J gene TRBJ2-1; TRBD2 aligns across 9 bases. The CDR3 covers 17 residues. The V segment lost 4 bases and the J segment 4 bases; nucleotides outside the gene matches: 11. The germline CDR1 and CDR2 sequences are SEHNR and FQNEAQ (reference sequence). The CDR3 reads CASSSYESSGDYNEQFF. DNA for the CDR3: TGTGCCAGCAGCTCTTATGAGTCTAGCGGGGATTACAATGAGCAGTTCTTC.

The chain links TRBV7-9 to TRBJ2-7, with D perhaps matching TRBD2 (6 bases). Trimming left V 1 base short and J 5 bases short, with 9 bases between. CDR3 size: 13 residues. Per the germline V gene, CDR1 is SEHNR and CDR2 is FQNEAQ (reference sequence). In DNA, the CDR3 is TGTGCCAGCAGCTTAGGACTAGAGCACGAGCAGTACTTC. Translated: CASSLGLEHEQYF.

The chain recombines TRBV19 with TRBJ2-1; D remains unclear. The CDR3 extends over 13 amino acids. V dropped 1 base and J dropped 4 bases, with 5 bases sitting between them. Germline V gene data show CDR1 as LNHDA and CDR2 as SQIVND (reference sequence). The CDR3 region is CASSIATYNEQFF. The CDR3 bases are TGTGCCAGTAGTATAGCGACTTACAATGAGCAGTTCTTC.